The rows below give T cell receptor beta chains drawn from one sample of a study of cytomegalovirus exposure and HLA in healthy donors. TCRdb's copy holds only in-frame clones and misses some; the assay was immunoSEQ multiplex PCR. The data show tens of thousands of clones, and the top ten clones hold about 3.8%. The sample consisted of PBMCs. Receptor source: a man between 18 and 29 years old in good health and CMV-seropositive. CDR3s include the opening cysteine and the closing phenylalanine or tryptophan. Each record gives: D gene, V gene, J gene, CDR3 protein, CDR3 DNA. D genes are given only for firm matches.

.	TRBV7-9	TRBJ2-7	CASSLTSRYEQYF	TGTGCCAGCAGCCTAACTAGCCGGTACGAGCAGTACTTC
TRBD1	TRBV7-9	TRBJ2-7	CASSFPDRISYEQYF	TGTGCCAGCAGCTTCCCGGACAGGATCTCCTACGAGCAGTACTTC
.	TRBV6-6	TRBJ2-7	CASSSGSPPYEQYF	TGTGCCAGCAGTTCCGGGAGCCCGCCCTACGAGCAGTACTTC
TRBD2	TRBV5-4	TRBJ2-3	CASSLNGGTDTQYF	TGTGCCAGCAGCTTGAACGGGGGGACAGATACGCAGTATTTT
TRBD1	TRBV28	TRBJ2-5	CASSLDRGNQETQYF	TGTGCCAGCAGTCTAGACAGGGGAAACCAAGAGACCCAGTACTTC
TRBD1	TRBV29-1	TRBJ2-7	CSATGTAAYEQYF	TGCAGCGCTACCGGGACAGCCGCCTACGAGCAGTACTTC
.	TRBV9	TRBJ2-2	CASSAGAANTGELFF	TGTGCCAGCAGCGCAGGGGCCGCGAACACCGGGGAGCTGTTTTTT
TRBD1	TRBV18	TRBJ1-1	CASSPGTGDTEAFF	TGTGCCAGCTCACCGGGGACAGGGGACACTGAAGCTTTCTTT
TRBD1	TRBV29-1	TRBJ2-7	CSVGLRGLNYEQYF	TGCAGCGTCGGACTCAGGGGGCTTAATTACGAGCAGTACTTC
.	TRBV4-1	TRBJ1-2	CASSLLGQGGNYGYTF	TGCGCCAGCAGCCTTCTGGGGCAGGGCGGTAACTATGGCTACACCTTC
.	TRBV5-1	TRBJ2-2	CASSLGGGESGELFF	TGCGCCAGCAGCTTGGGCGGCGGCGAGTCCGGGGAGCTGTTTTTT
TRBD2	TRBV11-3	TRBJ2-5	CASSSRGEETQYF	TGTGCCAGCAGCTCACGGGGGGAAGAGACCCAGTACTTC